This entry is about one TCR beta chain. Its antigen is as yet unknown. The V and J ends lost 5 bases and 2 bases respectively, with 16 bases between them. This CDR3 is built from 16 residues. This specimen belongs to a study of T cells in Graves' hyperthyroidism and ophthalmopathy. Overall study findings and caveats: Prediction of ophthalmopathy progression came a median approximately 6.6 months pre-onset.

Stability of Graves' hyperthyroidism was defined as absent ophthalmopathy progression within 18 months. Clinical symptoms, serum thyroxine and TRAb, thyroid ultrasound and orbital computed tomography together formed the diagnostic basis. Using RNA transcripts as the source, TCR beta CDR3 regions were amplified. HTBI primers were used for first-round RT-PCR of the TCR CDR3. TCRdb fed the multiplex PCR reads into MiXCR, producing one record per CDR3 protein. The sample comprises about 570,000 distinct CDR3 sequences, about 15% of which are singletons, and approximately 13% rests with the top ten. The rearrangement uses TRBV12-3 or TRBV12-4 and TRBJ2-1, with D possibly matching TRBD1 (8 bases). The sample taken for sequencing was blood. The sequence was obtained from a woman aged 35 to 49 with Graves' hyperthyroidism. CDR3 sequence: CASSLQGGGAYNEQFF. CDR3 DNA: TGTGCCAGCAGTCTACAGGGGGGAGGGGCCTACAATGAGCAGTTCTTC.